This T cell receptor (beta chain) was recovered during a study of cytomegalovirus exposure and HLA in healthy donors. The CDR3 loop spans 15 amino acids. CDR1 and CDR2 from the germline V gene are SGHVS and FNYEAQ. Losses at the gene ends were 5 bases for V and 9 bases for J; bases not matched to a gene: 5. PCR used 60 Vbeta primers and 13 Jbeta primers. The protocol was immunoSEQ multiplex PCR, while the TCRdb copy is restricted to in-frame clones and leaves out a portion. The profile covers some 170,000 clones, with 65% to 85% appearing a single time and about 3.1% taken by the ten largest. This TCR was recovered from a female donor in good health and CMV-seronegative. The gene calls are TRBV7-6 and TRBJ2-1, with 15 bases aligning to TRBD2. The source material was PBMCs. The DNA for the CDR3 is TGTGCCAGCAGCCCCTGGACTAGCGGGGGGGGTGAGCAGTTCTTC. Protein sequence: CASSPWTSGGGEQFF.